Given below is one TCR beta chain in context. Its antigen is unknown. It was 5'RACE with constant-segment primers that produced the TCR alpha and TCR beta cDNA libraries, which carried sample barcodes and UMIs. MiXCR, run by TCRdb on the 5' RACE reads, gives a single entry per CDR3 protein. The table lists a few hundred thousand distinct CDR3 sequences, about 20% of them singletons. These data are taken from a study of T-cell memory formation after mild COVID-19. Study results and limitations: A balance of CD4 and CD8 characterized clones contracting day 15 to 85, whereas later expanders leaned CD4+. Some SARS-CoV-2-responding clones were already detected in memory before infection. Clones that contracted clustered mainly in CM and EM if CD4+ and in EMRA if CD8+.

CDR1 and CDR2 from the germline V gene are MNHNS and SASEGT. Losses at the gene ends were 2 bases for V and 4 bases for J; bases not matched to a gene: 5. The CDR3 covers 15 residues. V usage is TRBV6-1 and J usage is TRBJ1-2, with TRBD1 matching over 9 bases. Sequencing used PBMCs or a T cell subset sorted from them (not recorded which). The receptor's source is an adult woman who had mild COVID-19 (a few samples of this study predate the infection). Cell type and time point are not known. DNA for the CDR3: TGTGCCAGCAGTGAAACCGGGACAGGGTTCTATGGCTACACCTTC. Its protein product is CASSETGTGFYGYTF.